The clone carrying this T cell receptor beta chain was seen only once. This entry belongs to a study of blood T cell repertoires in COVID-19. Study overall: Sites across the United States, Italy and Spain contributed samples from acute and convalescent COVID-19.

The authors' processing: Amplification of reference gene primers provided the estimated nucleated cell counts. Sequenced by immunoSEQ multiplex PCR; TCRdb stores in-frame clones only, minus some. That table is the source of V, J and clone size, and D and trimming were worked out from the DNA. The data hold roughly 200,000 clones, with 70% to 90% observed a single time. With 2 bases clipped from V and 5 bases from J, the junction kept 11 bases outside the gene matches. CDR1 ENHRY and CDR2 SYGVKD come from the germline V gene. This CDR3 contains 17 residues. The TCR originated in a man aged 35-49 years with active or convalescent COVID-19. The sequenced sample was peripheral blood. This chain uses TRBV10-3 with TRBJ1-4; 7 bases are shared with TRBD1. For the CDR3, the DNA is TGTGCCATCAGTGAGGCACGGGGGGGACAGCCAAATGAAAAACTGTTTTTT. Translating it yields CAISEARGGQPNEKLFF.